The clone carrying this T cell receptor beta chain was detected only a few times. Preparing the TCRbeta library involved the use of unique molecular identifiers. TCRdb reanalysed the PCR reads using MiXCR and keeps one entry per CDR3 protein. The top ten hold around 5% of the sample, which has 780,000 or so distinct CDR3 sequences, 15% to 20% seen once. This sample is drawn from a study of T-cell reconstitution after alpha-beta-depleted transplantation in children. The TCR sequence derives from a male patient between 10 and 17 years old who had a stem cell transplant for acute lymphoblastic leukemia, so the T cells may come from the graft donor. The sample in question was PBMCs, mostly from graft donor cells, obtained 360 days after TCRalphabeta/CD19-depleted stem cell transplant.

CDR3 DNA sequence: TGTGCCAGCAGCCAAGAGCCGGTACTAGCCTCCTACAATGAGCAGTTCTTC. Translating gives CASSQEPVLASYNEQFF. The chain joins TRBV4-2 to TRBJ2-1, with D tentatively TRBD2 (6 bases). Germline V gene lookup returns CDR1 LGHNA and CDR2 YNFKEQ. CDR3 length: 17 amino acids. V lost 0 bases to trimming and J lost 0 bases, with 12 bases between them.